The sequence of this T cell receptor beta chain was determined in a study of Graves' ophthalmopathy and Graves' hyperthyroidism. The wider study: The authors defined stable hyperthyroidism as no ophthalmopathy within 18 months of follow-up. Points from the study as a whole: The model's ophthalmopathy progression predictions had roughly 71% sensitivity and less than 75% specificity. Among thyroid clonotypes expanded above 0.001 frequency, most also appeared in blood.

Transcripts of RNA were the source for amplifying TCR beta CDR3 regions. An initial RT-PCR round employing HTBI primers preceded a second-round multiplex PCR. TCRdb re-analysed the multiplex PCR reads in MiXCR, keeping a single row per CDR3 protein. Of a few hundred thousand distinct CDR3 sequences listed, under 45% are singletons. The CDR3 contains 16 residues. Germline V gene sequence: CDR1 SGDLS, CDR2 YYNGEE. The V end lost 7 bases, the J end lost 0 bases, and 14 bases lay between the germline ends. Patients were excluded if they had other autoimmune diseases or uncontrolled infections, and likewise if pregnancy or lactation applied. Concerning this clonotype: Its antigen is currently unknown.

This clonotype originated in an adult man with Graves' hyperthyroidism. The chain employs TRBV9 and TRBJ1-6; D is uncertain. Sequenced sample: peripheral blood or thyroid tissue (not recorded which). CDR3 amino acids: CASLSRWSSYNSPLHF. Here the CDR3 DNA reads TGTGCCAGCCTCTCCAGGTGGAGCTCCTATAATTCACCCCTCCACTTT.